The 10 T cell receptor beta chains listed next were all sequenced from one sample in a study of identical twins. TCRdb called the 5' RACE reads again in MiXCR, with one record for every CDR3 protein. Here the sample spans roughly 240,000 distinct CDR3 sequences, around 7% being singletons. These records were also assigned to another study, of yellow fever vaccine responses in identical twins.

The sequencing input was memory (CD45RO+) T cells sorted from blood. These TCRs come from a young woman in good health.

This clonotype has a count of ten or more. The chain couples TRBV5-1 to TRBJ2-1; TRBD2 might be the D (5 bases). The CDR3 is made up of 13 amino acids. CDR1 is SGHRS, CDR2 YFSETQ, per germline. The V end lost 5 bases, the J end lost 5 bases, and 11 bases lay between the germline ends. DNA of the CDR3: TGCGCCAGCAGGCAAGCGGAAAACAATGAGCAGTTCTTC. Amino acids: CASRQAENNEQFF.

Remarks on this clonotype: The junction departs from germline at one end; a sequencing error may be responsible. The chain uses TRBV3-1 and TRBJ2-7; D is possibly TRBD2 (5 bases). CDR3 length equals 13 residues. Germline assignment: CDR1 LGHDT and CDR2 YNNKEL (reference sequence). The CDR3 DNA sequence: TGTGCCAGCAGCCACAGAATCGGTGGCGGGCTCCACTTC. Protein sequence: CASSHRIGGGLHF.

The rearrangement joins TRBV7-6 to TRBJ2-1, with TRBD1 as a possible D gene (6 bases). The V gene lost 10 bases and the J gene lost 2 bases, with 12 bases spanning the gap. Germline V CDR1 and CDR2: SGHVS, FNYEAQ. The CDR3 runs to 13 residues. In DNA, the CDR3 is TGTGCCACATCACAGGGCACCTACAATGAGCAGTTCTTC. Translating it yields CATSQGTYNEQFF. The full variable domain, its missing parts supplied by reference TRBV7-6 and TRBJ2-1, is GAGVSQSPRYKVTKRGQDVALRCDPISGHVSLYWYRQALGQGPEFLTYFNYEAQQDKSGLPNDRFSAERPEGSISTLTIQRTEQRDSAMYRCATSQGTYNEQFFGPGTRLTVL.

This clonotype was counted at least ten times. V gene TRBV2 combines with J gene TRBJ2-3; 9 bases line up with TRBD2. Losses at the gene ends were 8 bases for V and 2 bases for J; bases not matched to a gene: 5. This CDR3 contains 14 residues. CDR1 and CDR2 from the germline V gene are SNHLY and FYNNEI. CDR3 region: CASQGLAATDTQYF. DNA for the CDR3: TGTGCCAGCCAGGGACTAGCAGCCACAGATACGCAGTATTTT. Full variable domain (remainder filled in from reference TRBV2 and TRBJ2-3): EPEVTQTPSHQVTQMGQEVILRCVPISNHLYFYWYRQILGQKVEFLVSFYNNEISEKSEIFDDQFSVERPDGSNFTLKIRSTKLEDSAMYFCASQGLAATDTQYFGPGTRLTVL.

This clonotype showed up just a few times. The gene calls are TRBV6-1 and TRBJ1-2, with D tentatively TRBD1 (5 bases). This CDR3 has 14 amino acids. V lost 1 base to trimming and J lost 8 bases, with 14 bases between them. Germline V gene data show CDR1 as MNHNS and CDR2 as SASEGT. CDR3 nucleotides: TGTGCCAGCAGTGAAGGTCAGGGAAAGATAGGCTACACCTTC. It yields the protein CASSEGQGKIGYTF.

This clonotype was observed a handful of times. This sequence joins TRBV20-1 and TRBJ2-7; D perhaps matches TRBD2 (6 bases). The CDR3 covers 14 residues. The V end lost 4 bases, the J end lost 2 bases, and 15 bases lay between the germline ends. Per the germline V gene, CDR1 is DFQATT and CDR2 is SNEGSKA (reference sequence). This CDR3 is CSANGGEGPYEQYV. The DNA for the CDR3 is TGCAGTGCTAATGGAGGGGAAGGCCCCTACGAGCAGTACGTC.

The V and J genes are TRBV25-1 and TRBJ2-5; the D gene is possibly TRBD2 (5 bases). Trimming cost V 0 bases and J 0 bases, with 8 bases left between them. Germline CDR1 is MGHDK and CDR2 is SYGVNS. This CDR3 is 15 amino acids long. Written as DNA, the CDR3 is TGTGCCAGCAGTGAATATGGGAGAGACCAAGAGACCCAGTACTTC. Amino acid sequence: CASSEYGRDQETQYF.

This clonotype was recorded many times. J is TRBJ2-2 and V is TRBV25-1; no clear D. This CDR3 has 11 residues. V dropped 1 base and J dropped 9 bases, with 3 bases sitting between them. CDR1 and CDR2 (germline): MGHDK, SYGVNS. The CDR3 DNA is TGTGCCAGCAGTGAATTTCGGGAGCTGTTTTTT. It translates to CASSEFRELFF.

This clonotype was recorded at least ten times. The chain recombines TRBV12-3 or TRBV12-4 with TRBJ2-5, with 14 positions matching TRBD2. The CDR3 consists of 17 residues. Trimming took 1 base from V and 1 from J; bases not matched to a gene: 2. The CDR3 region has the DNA TGTGCCAGCAGTTTAGGGACTAGCGGGAGGATCCAAGAGACCCAGTACTTC. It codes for CASSLGTSGRIQETQYF.

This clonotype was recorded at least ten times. CDR3 loop: CASSEGQETQYF. The CDR3 DNA reads as TGCGCCAGCAGCGAAGGCCAAGAGACCCAGTACTTC. The chain carries TRBV5-1 and TRBJ2-5; D ambiguous. Germline CDR1 SGHRS, CDR2 YFSETQ. The ends were cut back, 4 bases at V and 1 base at J, with 5 bases in the middle. The CDR3 extends over 12 amino acids.